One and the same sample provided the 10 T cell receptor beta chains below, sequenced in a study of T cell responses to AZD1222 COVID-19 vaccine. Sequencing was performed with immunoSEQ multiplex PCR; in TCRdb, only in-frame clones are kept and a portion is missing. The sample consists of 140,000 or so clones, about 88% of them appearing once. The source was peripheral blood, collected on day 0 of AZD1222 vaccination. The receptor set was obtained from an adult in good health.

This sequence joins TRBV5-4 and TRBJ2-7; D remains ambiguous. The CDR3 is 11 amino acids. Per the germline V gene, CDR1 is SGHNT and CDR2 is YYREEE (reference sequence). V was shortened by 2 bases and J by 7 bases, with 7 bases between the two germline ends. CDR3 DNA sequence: TGTGCCAGCAGCTTACTGAGGGAGCAGTACTTC. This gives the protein CASSLLREQYF.

The CDR3 region is CASSLDPSTGNTEAFF. In nucleotides, the CDR3 is TGTGCCAGCAGCTTGGACCCCTCTACAGGAAACACTGAAGCTTTCTTT. The chain employs TRBV5-6 and TRBJ1-1; D possibly corresponds to TRBD1 (5 bases). The CDR3 is 16 residues long. V lost 0 bases and J 2 bases, leaving 14 bases between the germline ends. Germline V CDR1 and CDR2: SGHDT, YYEEEE.

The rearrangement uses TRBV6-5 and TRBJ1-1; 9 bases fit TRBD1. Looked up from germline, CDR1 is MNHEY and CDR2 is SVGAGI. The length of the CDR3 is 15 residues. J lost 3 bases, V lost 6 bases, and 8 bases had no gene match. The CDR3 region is CASSAGTGKDTEAFF. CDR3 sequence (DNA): TGTGCCAGCAGCGCCGGGACAGGGAAGGACACTGAAGCTTTCTTT.

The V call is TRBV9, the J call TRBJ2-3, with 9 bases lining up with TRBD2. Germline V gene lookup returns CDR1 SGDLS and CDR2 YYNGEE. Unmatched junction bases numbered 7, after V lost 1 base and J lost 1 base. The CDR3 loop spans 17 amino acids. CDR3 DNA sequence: TGTGCCAGCAGCGTACTACCTCGGACTAGCGGCACAGATACGCAGTATTTT. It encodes CASSVLPRTSGTDTQYF.

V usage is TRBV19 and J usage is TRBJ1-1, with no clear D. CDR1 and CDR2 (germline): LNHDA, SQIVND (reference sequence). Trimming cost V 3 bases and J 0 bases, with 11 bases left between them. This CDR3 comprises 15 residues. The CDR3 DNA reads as TGTGCCAGTAGTATGGGCCGCGCCATGAACACTGAAGCTTTCTTT. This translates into CASSMGRAMNTEAFF.

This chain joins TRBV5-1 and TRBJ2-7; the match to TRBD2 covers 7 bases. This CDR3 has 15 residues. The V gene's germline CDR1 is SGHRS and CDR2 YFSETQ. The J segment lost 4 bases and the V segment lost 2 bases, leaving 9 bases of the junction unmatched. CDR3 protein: CASSFRAGVGYEQYF. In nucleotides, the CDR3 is TGCGCCAGCAGCTTCCGGGCGGGAGTGGGTTACGAGCAGTACTTC.

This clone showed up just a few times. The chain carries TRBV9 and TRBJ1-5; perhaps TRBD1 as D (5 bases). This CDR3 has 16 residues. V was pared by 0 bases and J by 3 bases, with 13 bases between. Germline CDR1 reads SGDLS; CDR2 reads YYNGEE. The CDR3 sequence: CASSVGGTANNQPQHF. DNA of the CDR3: TGTGCCAGCAGCGTAGGAGGGACCGCTAACAATCAGCCCCAGCATTTT.

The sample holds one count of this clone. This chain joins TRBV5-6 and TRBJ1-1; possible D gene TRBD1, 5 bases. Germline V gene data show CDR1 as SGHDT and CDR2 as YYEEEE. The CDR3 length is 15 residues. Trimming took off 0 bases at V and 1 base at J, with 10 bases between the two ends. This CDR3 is CASSLAQGWNTEAFF. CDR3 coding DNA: TGTGCCAGCAGCTTGGCCCAGGGTTGGAACACTGAAGCTTTCTTT.

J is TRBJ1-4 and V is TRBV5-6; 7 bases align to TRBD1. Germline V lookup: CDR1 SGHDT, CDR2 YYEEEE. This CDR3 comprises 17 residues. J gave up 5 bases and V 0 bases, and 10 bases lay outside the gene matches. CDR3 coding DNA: TGTGCCAGCAGCTTGGGACAGGGATCGGCTGGAAATGAAAAACTGTTTTTT. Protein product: CASSLGQGSAGNEKLFF.

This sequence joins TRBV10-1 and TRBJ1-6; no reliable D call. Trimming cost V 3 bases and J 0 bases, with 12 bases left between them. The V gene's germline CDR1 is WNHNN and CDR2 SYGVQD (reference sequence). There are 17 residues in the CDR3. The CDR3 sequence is CASSDRRTTSYNSPLHF. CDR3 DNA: TGCGCCAGCAGTGATCGTCGGACGACCTCCTATAATTCACCCCTCCACTTT.